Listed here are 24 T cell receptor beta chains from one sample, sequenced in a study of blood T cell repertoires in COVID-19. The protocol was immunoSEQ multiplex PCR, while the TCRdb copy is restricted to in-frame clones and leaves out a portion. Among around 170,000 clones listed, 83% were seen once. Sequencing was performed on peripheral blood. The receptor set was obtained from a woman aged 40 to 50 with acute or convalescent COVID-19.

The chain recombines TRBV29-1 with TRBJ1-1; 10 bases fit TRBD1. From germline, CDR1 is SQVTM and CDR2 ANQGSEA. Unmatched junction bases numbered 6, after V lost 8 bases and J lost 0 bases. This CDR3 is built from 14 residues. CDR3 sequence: CSLGGQGMNTEAFF. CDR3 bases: TGCAGCCTGGGGGGACAGGGGATGAACACTGAAGCTTTCTTT.

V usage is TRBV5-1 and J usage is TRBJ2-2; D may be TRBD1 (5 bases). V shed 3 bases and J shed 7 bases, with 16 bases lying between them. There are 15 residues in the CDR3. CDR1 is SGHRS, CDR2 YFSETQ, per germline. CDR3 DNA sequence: TGCGCCAGCAGCTATTCAGGGTCCTATGACGGGGAGCTGTTTTTT. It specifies CASSYSGSYDGELFF.

CDR3 nucleotide sequence: TGTGCCAGCAGCCGAGGGCTAGGAGGCTACGAGCAGTACTTC. Its protein product is CASSRGLGGYEQYF. This rearrangement joins TRBV3-1 (or the pseudogene TRBV3-2) to TRBJ2-7, with a tentative D call TRBD2 (5 bases). The CDR3 sequence is 14 residues long. Looked up from germline, CDR1 is LGHDT and CDR2 is YNNKEL (reference sequence). V dropped 4 bases and J dropped 3 bases, with 13 bases sitting between them.

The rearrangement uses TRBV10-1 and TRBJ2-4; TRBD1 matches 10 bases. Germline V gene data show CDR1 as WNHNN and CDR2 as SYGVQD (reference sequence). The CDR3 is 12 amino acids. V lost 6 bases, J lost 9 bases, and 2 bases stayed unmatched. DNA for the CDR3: TGCGCCAGCAGGACAGGGGGCGGCATTCAGTACTTC. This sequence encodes CASRTGGGIQYF.

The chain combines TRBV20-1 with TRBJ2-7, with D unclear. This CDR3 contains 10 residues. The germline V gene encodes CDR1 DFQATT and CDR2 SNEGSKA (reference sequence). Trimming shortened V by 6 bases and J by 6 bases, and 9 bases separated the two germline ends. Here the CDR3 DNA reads TGCAGTGCATGGGCCGGCGAGCAGTACTTC. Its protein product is CSAWAGEQYF.

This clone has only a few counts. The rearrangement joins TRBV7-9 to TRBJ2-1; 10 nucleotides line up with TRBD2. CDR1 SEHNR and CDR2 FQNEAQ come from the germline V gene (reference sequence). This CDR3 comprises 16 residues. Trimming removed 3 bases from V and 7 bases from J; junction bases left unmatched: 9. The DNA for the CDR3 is TGTGCCAGCAGCTTCGAGCCAGCGGGAGGGGAGAATGAGCAGTTCTTC. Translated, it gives CASSFEPAGGENEQFF.

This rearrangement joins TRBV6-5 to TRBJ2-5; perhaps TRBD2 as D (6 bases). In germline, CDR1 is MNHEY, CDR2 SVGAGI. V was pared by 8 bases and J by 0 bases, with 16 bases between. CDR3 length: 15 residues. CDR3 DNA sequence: TGTGCCAGCTGTAGGGACGGACTAAACCAAGAGACCCAGTACTTC. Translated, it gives CASCRDGLNQETQYF.

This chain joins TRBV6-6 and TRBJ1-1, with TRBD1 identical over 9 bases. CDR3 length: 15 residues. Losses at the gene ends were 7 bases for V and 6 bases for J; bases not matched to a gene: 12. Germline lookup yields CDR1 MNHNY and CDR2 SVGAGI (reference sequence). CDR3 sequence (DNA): TGTGCCAGCAACCACCCGGGACAGGGATTGCCTGAAGCTTTCTTT. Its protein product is CASNHPGQGLPEAFF.

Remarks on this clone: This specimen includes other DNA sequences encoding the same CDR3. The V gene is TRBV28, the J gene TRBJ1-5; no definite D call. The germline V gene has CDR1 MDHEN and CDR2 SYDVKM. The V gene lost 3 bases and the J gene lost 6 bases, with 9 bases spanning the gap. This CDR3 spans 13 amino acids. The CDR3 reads CASSFRRGQPQHF. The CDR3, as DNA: TGTGCCAGCAGTTTTAGGCGCGGTCAGCCCCAGCATTTT.

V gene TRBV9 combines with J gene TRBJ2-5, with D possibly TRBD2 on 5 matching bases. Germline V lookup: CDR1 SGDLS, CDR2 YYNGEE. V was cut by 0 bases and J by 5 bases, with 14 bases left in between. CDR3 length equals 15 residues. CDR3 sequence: CASSVETSSRETQYF. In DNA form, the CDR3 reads TGTGCCAGCAGCGTAGAAACTAGTAGCAGGGAGACCCAGTACTTC.

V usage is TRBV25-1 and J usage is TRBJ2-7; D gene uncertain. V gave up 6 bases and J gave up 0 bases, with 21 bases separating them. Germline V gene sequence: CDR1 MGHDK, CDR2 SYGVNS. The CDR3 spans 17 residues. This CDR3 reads CASSHKTPSSGSYEQYF. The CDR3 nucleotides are TGTGCCAGCAGCCACAAAACCCCGTCGTCGGGCTCCTACGAGCAGTACTTC.

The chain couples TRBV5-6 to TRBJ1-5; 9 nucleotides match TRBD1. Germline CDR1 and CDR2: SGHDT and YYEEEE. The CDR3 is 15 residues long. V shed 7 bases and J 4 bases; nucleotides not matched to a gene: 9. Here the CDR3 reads CASGGTGKGNQPQHF. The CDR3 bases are TGTGCCAGCGGAGGGACAGGGAAGGGGAATCAGCCCCAGCATTTT.

The CDR3 DNA reads as TGTGCCAGCATTCTAGCGGGGGGCACGGAACAGTACTTC. It yields the protein CASILAGGTEQYF. The V and J genes are TRBV28 and TRBJ2-7; 11 bases are shared with TRBD2. CDR3 length: 13 residues. In germline, CDR1 is MDHEN, CDR2 SYDVKM. The V segment lost 7 bases and the J segment 10 bases; nucleotides outside the gene matches: 9.

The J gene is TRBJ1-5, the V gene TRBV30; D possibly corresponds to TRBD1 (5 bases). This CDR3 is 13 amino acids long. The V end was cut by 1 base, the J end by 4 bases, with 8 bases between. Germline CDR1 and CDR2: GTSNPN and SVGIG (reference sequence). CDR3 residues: CAWSAAGNQPQHF. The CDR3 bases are TGTGCCTGGAGTGCCGCAGGGAATCAGCCCCAGCATTTT. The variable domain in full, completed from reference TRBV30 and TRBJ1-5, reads SQTIHQWPATLVQPVGSPLSLECTVEGTSNPNLYWYRQAAGRGLQLLFYSVGIGQISSEVPQNLSASRPQDRQFILSSKKLLLSDSGFYLCAWSAAGNQPQHFGDGTRLSIL.

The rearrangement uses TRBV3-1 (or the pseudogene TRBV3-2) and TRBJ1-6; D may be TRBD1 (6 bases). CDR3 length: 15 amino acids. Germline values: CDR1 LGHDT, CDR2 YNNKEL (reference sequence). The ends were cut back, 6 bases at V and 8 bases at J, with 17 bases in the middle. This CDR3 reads CASRSGGRRDSPLHF. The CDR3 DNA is TGTGCCAGCAGGTCCGGGGGGCGCAGGGATTCACCCCTCCACTTT.

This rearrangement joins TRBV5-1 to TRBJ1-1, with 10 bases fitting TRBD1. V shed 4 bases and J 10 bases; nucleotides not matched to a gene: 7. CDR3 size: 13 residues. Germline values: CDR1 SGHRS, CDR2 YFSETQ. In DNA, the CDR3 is TGCGCCAGCAGCCTACCCGGGACAGGGGTAGCTTTCTTT. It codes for CASSLPGTGVAFF.

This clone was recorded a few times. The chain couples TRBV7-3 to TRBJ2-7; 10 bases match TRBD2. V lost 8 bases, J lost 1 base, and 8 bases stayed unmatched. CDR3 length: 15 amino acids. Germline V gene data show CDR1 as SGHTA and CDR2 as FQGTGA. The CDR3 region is CASSFGAGGSYEQYF. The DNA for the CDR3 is TGTGCCAGCTCGTTCGGAGCGGGGGGGTCCTACGAGCAGTACTTC.

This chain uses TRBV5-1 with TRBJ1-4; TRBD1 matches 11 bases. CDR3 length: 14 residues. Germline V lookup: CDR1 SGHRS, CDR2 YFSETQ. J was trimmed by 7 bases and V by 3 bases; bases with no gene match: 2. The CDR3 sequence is CASSSGTGGEKLFF. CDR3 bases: TGCGCCAGCAGCTCCGGGACAGGGGGTGAAAAACTGTTTTTT. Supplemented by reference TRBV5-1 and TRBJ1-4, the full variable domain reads KAGVTQTPRYLIKTRGQQVTLSCSPISGHRSVSWYQQTPGQGLQFLFEYFSETQRNKGNFPGRFSGRQFSNSRSEMNVSTLELGDSALYLCASSSGTGGEKLFFGSGTQLSVL.

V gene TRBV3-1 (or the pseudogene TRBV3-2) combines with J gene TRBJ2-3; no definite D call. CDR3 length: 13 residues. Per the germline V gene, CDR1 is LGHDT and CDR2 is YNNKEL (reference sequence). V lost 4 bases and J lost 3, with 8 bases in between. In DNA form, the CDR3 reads TGTGCCAGCAGCCTCTCCCTGACAGATACGCAGTATTTT. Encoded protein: CASSLSLTDTQYF.

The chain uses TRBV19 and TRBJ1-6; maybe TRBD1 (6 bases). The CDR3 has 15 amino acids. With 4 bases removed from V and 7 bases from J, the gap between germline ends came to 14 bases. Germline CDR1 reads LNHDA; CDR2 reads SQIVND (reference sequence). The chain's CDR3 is CASSRLQGPNSPLHF. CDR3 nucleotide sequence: TGTGCCAGTAGTAGGCTTCAGGGGCCGAATTCACCCCTCCACTTT. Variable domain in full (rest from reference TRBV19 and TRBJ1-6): DGGITQSPKYLFRKEGQNVTLSCEQNLNHDAMYWYRQDPGQGLRLIYYSQIVNDFQKGDIAEGYSVSREKKESFPLTVTSAQKNPTAFYLCASSRLQGPNSPLHFGNGTRLTVT.

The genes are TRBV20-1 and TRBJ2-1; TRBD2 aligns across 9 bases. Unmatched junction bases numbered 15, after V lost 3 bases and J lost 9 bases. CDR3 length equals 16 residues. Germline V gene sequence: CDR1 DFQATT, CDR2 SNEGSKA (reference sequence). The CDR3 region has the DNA TGCAGTGCTAGTAGGCCTAGCGGGGCGGTGTGGGGTGAGCAGTTCTTC. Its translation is CSASRPSGAVWGEQFF.

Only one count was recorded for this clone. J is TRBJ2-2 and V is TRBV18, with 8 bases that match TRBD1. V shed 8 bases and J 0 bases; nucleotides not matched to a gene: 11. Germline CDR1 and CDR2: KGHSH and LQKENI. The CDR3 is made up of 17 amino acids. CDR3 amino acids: CASPIEDRGSNTGELFF. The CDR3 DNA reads TGTGCCAGCCCCATCGAAGACAGGGGCTCGAACACCGGGGAGCTGTTTTTT.

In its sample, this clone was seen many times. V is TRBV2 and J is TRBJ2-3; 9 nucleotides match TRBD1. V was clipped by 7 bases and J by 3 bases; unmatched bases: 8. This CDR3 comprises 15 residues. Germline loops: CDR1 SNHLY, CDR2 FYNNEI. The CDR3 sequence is CASMGQGVGTDTQYF. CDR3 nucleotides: TGTGCCAGCATGGGACAGGGAGTCGGAACAGATACGCAGTATTTT.

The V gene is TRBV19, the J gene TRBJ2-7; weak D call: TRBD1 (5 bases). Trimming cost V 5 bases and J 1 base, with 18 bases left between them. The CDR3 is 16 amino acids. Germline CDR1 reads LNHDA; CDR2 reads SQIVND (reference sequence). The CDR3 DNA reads TGTGCCAGTAGTCCACGCAAAAGGGGCCAGTCCTACGAGCAGTACTTC. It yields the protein CASSPRKRGQSYEQYF.